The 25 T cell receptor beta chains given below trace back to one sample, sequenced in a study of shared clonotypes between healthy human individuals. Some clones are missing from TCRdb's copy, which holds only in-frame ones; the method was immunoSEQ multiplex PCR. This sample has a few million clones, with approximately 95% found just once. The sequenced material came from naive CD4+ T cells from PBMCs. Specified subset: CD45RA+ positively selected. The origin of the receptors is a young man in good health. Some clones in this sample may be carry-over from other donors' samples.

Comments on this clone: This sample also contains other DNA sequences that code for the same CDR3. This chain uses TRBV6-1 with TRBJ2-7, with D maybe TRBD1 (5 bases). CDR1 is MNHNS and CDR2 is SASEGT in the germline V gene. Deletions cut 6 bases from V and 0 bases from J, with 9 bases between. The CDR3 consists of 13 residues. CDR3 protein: CASSLRDSYEQYF. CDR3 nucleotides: TGTGCCAGCAGCCTCAGGGACTCCTACGAGCAGTACTTC.

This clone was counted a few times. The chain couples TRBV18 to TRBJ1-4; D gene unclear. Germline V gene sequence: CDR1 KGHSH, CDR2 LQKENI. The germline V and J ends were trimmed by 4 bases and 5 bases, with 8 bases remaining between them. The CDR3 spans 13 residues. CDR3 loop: CASSRGINEKLFF. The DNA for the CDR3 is TGTGCCAGCTCACGCGGGATAAATGAAAAACTGTTTTTT.

In nucleotides, the CDR3 is TGTGCCAGCAGCCAGACAGGGGTCGGGCACGAGCAGTACTTC. It specifies CASSQTGVGHEQYF. The chain couples TRBV7-8 to TRBJ2-7, with 8 positions matching TRBD1. CDR3 length: 14 residues. CDR1 is SGHVS and CDR2 is FQNEAQ in the germline V gene. V lost 5 bases, J lost 5 bases, and 8 bases stayed unmatched.

The CDR3 DNA reads as TGTGCCAGCAGCTTAGCGGGCGGAAGGGGCTGGACAGAGACCCAGTACTTC. Translation: CASSLAGGRGWTETQYF. This chain joins TRBV11-1 and TRBJ2-5; possibly TRBD1 for D (5 bases). This CDR3 is built from 17 residues. CDR1 is SGHAT, CDR2 FQDESV, per germline (reference sequence). Trimming stripped 0 bases from V and 4 bases from J, with 18 bases between.

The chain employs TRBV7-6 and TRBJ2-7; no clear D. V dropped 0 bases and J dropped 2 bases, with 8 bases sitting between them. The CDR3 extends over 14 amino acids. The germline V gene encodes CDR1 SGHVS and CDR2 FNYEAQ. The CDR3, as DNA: TGTGCCAGCAGCTTAGCGGTCCTCACCTACGAGCAGTACTTC. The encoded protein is CASSLAVLTYEQYF.

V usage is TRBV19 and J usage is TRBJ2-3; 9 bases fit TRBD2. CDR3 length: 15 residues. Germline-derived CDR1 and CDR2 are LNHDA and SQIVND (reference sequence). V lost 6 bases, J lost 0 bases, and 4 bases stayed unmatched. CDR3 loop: CASSMTSGSTDTQYF. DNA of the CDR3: TGTGCCAGTAGCATGACTAGCGGAAGCACAGATACGCAGTATTTT.

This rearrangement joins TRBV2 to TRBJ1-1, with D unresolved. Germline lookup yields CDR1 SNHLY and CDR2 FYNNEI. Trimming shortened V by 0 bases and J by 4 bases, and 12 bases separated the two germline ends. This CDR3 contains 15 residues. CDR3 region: CASSEAIREGTEAFF. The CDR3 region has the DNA TGTGCCAGCAGTGAAGCAATAAGGGAGGGCACTGAAGCTTTCTTT.

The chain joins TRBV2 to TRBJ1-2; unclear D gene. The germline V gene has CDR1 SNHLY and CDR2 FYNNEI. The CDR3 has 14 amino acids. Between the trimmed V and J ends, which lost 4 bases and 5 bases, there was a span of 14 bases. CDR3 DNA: TGTGCCAGCAGTGGGCAGGTCGGACCTTATGGCTACACCTTC. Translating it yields CASSGQVGPYGYTF.

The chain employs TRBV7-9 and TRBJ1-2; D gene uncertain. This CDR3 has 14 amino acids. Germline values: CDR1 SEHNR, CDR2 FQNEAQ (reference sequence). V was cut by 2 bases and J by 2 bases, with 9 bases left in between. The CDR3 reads CASSLRGVNYGYTF. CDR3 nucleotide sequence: TGTGCCAGCAGCTTACGGGGAGTAAACTATGGCTACACCTTC. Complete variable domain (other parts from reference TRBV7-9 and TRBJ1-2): DTGVSQNPRHKITKRGQNVTFRCDPISEHNRLYWYRQTLGQGPEFLTYFQNEAQLEKSRLLSDRFSAERPKGSFSTLEIQRTEQGDSAMYLCASSLRGVNYGYTFGSGTRLTVV.

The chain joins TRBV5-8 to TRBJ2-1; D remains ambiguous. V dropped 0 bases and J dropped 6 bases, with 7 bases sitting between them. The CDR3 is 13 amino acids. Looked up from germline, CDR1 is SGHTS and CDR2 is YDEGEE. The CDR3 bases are TGTGCCAGCAGCTTGGATCAGCCCAATGAGCAGTTCTTC. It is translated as CASSLDQPNEQFF.

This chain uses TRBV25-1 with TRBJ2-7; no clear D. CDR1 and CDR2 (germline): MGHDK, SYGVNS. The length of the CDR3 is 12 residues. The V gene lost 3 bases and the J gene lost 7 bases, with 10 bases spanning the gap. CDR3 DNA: TGTGCCAGCAGTGACCGTACAGAAGAGCAGTACTTC. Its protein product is CASSDRTEEQYF.

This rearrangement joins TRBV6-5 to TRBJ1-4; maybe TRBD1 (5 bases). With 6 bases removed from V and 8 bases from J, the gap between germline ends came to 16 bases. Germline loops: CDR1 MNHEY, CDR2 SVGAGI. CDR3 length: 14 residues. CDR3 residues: CASRQSGGIEKLFF. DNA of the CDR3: TGTGCCAGCAGACAAAGCGGGGGTATCGAAAAACTGTTTTTT.

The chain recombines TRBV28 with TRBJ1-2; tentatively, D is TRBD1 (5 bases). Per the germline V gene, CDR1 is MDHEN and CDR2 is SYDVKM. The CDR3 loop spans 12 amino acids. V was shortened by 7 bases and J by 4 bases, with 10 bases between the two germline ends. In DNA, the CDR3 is TGTGCCAGCAATCGGGGCCCCTATGGCTACACCTTC. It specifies CASNRGPYGYTF.

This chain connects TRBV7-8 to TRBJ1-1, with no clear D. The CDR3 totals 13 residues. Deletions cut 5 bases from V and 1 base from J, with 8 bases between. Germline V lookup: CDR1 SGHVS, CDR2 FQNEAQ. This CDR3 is CASSPDGNTEAFF. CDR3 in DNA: TGTGCCAGCAGCCCCGACGGGAACACTGAAGCTTTCTTT.

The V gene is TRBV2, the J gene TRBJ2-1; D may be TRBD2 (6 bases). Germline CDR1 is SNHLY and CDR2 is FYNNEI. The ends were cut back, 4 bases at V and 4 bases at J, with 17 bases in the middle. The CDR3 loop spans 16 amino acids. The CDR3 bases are TGTGCCAGCAGTGGAGGGGCGGGATGGGGTTACAATGAGCAGTTCTTC. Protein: CASSGGAGWGYNEQFF.

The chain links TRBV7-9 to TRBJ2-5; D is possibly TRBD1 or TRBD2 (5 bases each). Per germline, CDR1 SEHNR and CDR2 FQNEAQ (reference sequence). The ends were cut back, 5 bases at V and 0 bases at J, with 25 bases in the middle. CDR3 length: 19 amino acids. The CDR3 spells CASSPGVTAALSYQETQYF. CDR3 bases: TGTGCCAGCAGCCCGGGTGTGACAGCGGCCTTATCGTACCAAGAGACCCAGTACTTC. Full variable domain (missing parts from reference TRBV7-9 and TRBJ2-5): DTGVSQNPRHKITKRGQNVTFRCDPISEHNRLYWYRQTLGQGPEFLTYFQNEAQLEKSRLLSDRFSAERPKGSFSTLEIQRTEQGDSAMYLCASSPGVTAALSYQETQYFGPGTRLLVL.

Here the CDR3 reads CASSQDQWLAGENEQFF. The CDR3, as DNA: TGCGCCAGCAGCCAAGATCAATGGCTAGCGGGAGAAAATGAGCAGTTCTTC. The chain links TRBV4-3 to TRBJ2-1; 10 nucleotides agree with TRBD2. Germline assignment: CDR1 LGHNA and CDR2 YSLEER. CDR3 length equals 17 residues. Trimming at V came to 0 bases and at J to 7 bases, leaving 9 bases not matched to a gene.

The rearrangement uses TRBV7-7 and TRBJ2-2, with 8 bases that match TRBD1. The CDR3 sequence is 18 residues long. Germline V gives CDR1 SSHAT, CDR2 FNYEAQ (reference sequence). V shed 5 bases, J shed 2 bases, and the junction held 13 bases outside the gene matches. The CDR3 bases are TGTGCCAGCAGCAGACGTCCCGCGGGGACAGGAAACACCGGGGAGCTGTTTTTT. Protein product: CASSRRPAGTGNTGELFF. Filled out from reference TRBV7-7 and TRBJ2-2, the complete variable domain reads GAGVSQSPRYKVTKRGQDVTLRCDPISSHATLYWYQQALGQGPEFLTYFNYEAQPDKSGLPSDRFSAERPEGSISTLTIQRTEQRDSAMYRCASSRRPAGTGNTGELFFGEGSRLTVL.

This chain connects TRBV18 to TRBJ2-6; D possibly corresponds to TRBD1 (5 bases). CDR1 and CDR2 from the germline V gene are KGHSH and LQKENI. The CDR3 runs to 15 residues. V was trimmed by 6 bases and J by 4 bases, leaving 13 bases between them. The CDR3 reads CASSPTVSGANVLTF. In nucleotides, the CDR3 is TGTGCCAGCTCGCCGACAGTAAGCGGGGCCAACGTCCTGACTTTC.

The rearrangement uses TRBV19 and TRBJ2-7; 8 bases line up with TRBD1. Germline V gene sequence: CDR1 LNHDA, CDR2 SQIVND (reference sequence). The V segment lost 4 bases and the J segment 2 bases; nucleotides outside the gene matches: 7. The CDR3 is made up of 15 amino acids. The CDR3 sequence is CASSTGTGFAYEQYF. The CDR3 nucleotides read TGTGCCAGTAGTACCGGGACAGGATTCGCCTACGAGCAGTACTTC. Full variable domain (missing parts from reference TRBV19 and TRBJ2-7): DGGITQSPKYLFRKEGQNVTLSCEQNLNHDAMYWYRQDPGQGLRLIYYSQIVNDFQKGDIAEGYSVSREKKESFPLTVTSAQKNPTAFYLCASSTGTGFAYEQYFGPGTRLTVT.

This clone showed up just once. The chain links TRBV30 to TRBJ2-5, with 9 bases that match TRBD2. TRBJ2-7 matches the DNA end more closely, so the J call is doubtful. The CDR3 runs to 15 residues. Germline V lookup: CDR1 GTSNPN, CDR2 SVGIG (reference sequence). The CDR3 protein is CAWGYSGRSGYEQYF. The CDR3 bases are TGTGCCTGGGGATATAGCGGGAGATCTGGCTACGAGCAGTACTTC.

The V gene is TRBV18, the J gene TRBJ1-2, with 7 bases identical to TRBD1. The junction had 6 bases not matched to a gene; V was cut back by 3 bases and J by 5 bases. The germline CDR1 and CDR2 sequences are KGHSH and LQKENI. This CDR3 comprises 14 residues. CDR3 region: CASSPSTGIYGYTF. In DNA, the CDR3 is TGTGCCAGCTCACCCTCGACAGGGATATATGGCTACACCTTC.

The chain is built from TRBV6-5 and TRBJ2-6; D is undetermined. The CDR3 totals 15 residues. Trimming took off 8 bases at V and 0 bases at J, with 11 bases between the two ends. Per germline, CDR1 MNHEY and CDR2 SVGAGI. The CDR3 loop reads CASWGIRSGANVLTF. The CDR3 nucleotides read TGTGCCAGCTGGGGAATACGCTCTGGGGCCAACGTCCTGACTTTC.

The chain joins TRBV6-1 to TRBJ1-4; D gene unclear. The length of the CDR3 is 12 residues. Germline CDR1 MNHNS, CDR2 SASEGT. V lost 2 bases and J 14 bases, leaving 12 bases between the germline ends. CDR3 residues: CASSEQVALLFF. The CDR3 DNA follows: TGTGCCAGCAGTGAACAGGTGGCCCTTCTGTTTTTT.

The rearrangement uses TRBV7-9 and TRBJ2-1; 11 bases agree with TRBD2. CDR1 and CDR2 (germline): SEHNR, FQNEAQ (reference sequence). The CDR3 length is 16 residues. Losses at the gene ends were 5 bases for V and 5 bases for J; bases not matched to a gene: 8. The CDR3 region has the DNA TGTGCCAGCAGCCTTACCGTGACTAGCGGGAACAATGAGCAGTTCTTC. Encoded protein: CASSLTVTSGNNEQFF. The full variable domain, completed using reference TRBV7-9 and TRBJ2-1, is DTGVSQNPRHKITKRGQNVTFRCDPISEHNRLYWYRQTLGQGPEFLTYFQNEAQLEKSRLLSDRFSAERPKGSFSTLEIQRTEQGDSAMYLCASSLTVTSGNNEQFFGPGTRLTVL.